The clone carrying this T cell receptor beta chain has a handful of counts. The data stem from a study of shared clonotypes between healthy human individuals. Donors, healthy HIV-negative adults, lacked recent acute infections or vaccinations. Donors were Caucasian adults residing in Nashville, Tennessee, USA. This table comes from immunoSEQ multiplex PCR, and its TCRdb copy is limited to in-frame clones, with some not included. Of approximately 2.3 million clones in the sample, more than 85% were seen once. Trimming removed 4 bases from V and 1 base from J, with 7 bases in between. This CDR3 is 13 amino acids long. Per germline, CDR1 SEHNR and CDR2 FQNEAQ (reference sequence).

V usage is TRBV7-9 and J usage is TRBJ1-1, with D unclear. The material sequenced was naive CD4+ T cells from PBMCs. Subset specified: CD45RA+ positively selected. This clonotype was sampled from a man between 18 and 29 years old in good health. Some clones in this sample may be carry-over from other donors' samples. CDR3: CASSSHGNTEAFF. In nucleotides, the CDR3 is TGTGCCAGCAGCTCCCACGGGAACACTGAAGCTTTCTTT.